Following are 29 T cell receptor beta chains from one sample sequenced in a study of blood T cell repertoires in COVID-19. Profiled with immunoSEQ multiplex PCR; TCRdb holds only in-frame clones, not every one. The table lists about 190,000 clones, approximately 88% of them singletons. The specimen was peripheral blood. The receptors were sampled from a man in his forties with acute or convalescent COVID-19.

Turning to this clone: Within the sample, other DNA sequences also encode this same CDR3. The chain joins TRBV18 to TRBJ2-7; D is perhaps TRBD1 (5 bases). V was clipped by 2 bases and J by 0 bases, with 5 bases between them. The length of the CDR3 is 13 residues. Germline CDR1 reads KGHSH; CDR2 reads LQKENI. The CDR3 protein is CASSPDSSYEQYF. CDR3 DNA sequence: TGTGCCAGCTCACCAGACAGCTCCTACGAGCAGTACTTC. Filled out from reference TRBV18 and TRBJ2-7, the complete variable domain reads NAGVMQNPRHLVRRRGQEARLRCSPMKGHSHVYWYRQLPEEGLKFMVYLQKENIIDESGMPKERFSAEFPKEGPSILRIQQVVRGDSAAYFCASSPDSSYEQYFGPGTRLTVT.

The chain carries TRBV6-4 and TRBJ1-5, with D unclear. In germline, CDR1 is MRHNA, CDR2 SNTAGT. V dropped 8 bases and J dropped 5 bases, with 25 bases sitting between them. The CDR3 totals 17 residues. The CDR3 sequence: CASVGALRSNLDQPQHF. As DNA, the CDR3 is TGTGCCAGCGTGGGAGCGCTACGGTCCAATCTCGATCAGCCCCAGCATTTT.

As to this clone: At one boundary the junction diverges from the germline segment, which might be a read error. The chain carries TRBV2 and TRBJ2-1, with 9 positions matching TRBD1. The CDR3 totals 15 residues. Germline values: CDR1 SNHLY, CDR2 FYNNEI. CDR3 sequence reads: CASRLDRGSSNEQFF. The CDR3 region has the DNA TGTGCCAGCAGGCTGGACAGGGGCTCCTCCAATGAGCAGTTCTTC.

The chain carries TRBV25-1 and TRBJ2-7, with 9 bases matching TRBD1. With V trimmed by 8 bases and J by 6 bases, 8 bases remained unmatched. Germline CDR1 reads MGHDK; CDR2 reads SYGVNS. The length of the CDR3 is 13 residues. The CDR3 loop reads CASGRQGVSEQYF. CDR3 nucleotide sequence: TGTGCCAGCGGACGACAGGGGGTCAGCGAGCAGTACTTC.

This clone has more than one count but fewer than ten. The chain links TRBV5-5 to TRBJ2-7, with 7 bases that match TRBD1. This CDR3 is built from 13 residues. CDR1 SGHKS and CDR2 YYEKEE come from the germline V gene (reference sequence). The V gene end was trimmed by 3 bases and the J gene end by 3 bases; junction bases not matched to a gene: 3. For the CDR3, the DNA is TGTGCCAGCAGCTCCCGGGACAGCTACGAGCAGTACTTC. Encoded protein: CASSSRDSYEQYF. Based on the CDR3 plus reference TRBV5-5 and TRBJ2-7, the full variable domain is DAGVTQSPTHLIKTRGQQVTLRCSPISGHKSVSWYQQVLGQGPQFIFQYYEKEERGRGNFPDRFSARQFPNYSSELNVNALLLGDSALYLCASSSRDSYEQYFGPGTRLTVT.

V is TRBV20-1 and J is TRBJ1-1; D is unclear. This CDR3 region has 11 residues. Germline values: CDR1 DFQATT, CDR2 SNEGSKA (reference sequence). Between the trimmed V and J ends, which lost 4 bases and 3 bases, there was a span of 6 bases. CDR3 coding DNA: TGCAGTGCTATCTTCTACACTGAAGCTTTCTTT. Encoded protein: CSAIFYTEAFF.

The chain combines TRBV5-1 with TRBJ2-1, with D tentatively TRBD2 (6 bases). CDR3 length: 13 residues. The V gene lost 2 bases and the J gene lost 6 bases, with 9 bases spanning the gap. From germline, CDR1 is SGHRS and CDR2 YFSETQ. The CDR3 reads CASSFGSPNEQFF. CDR3 in DNA: TGCGCCAGCAGCTTCGGGAGCCCCAATGAGCAGTTCTTC.

This clone was counted between two and nine times. This chain joins TRBV14 and TRBJ1-1, with D possibly TRBD1 on 6 matching bases. The length of the CDR3 is 15 residues. CDR1 is SGHDN, CDR2 FVKESK, per germline. Trimming shortened V by 2 bases and J by 0 bases, and 10 bases separated the two germline ends. The CDR3, as DNA: TGTGCCAGCAGCCAATTTACAGGGATGAACACTGAAGCTTTCTTT. This codes for CASSQFTGMNTEAFF.

The rearrangement joins TRBV9 to TRBJ1-2, with a weak D call TRBD1 (5 bases). The CDR3 length is 13 residues. The germline gives CDR1 SGDLS, CDR2 YYNGEE. V was clipped by 4 bases and J by 8 bases, with 15 bases between them. The CDR3, as DNA: TGTGCCAGCAGCTGGGGTCAGGCAGGGGGCTACACCTTC. This translates into CASSWGQAGGYTF.

The chain employs TRBV27 and TRBJ2-7; D possibly corresponds to TRBD2 (7 bases). The CDR3 totals 15 residues. V was trimmed by 3 bases and J by 3 bases, leaving 15 bases between them. The germline V gene has CDR1 MNHEY and CDR2 SMNVEV (reference sequence). The CDR3 DNA follows: TGTGCCAGCAGTTTGGGTGGGGGGGGCATCTACGAGCAGTACTTC. The encoded protein is CASSLGGGGIYEQYF.

The J gene is TRBJ2-2, the V gene TRBV19; a weak D match, TRBD2 (5 bases). The ends were cut back, 11 bases at V and 1 base at J, with 20 bases in the middle. Per germline, CDR1 LNHDA and CDR2 SQIVND (reference sequence). The length of the CDR3 is 16 residues. For the CDR3, the DNA is TGTGCCGGACGGAGGTCGGCTGTAGGGAACACCGGGGAGCTGTTTTTT. Protein sequence: CAGRRSAVGNTGELFF.

The rearrangement joins TRBV4-1 to TRBJ2-1, with a possible D match to TRBD2 (6 bases). The V gene lost 4 bases and the J gene lost 4 bases, with 14 bases spanning the gap. The CDR3 contains 15 residues. Germline CDR1 is MGHRA and CDR2 is YSYEKL. CDR3 DNA sequence: TGCGCCAGCAGCCCGAGCGGGTACGGGTACAATGAGCAGTTCTTC. Protein: CASSPSGYGYNEQFF.

The rearrangement joins TRBV9 to TRBJ1-2; possible D gene TRBD1, 6 bases. The germline V gene encodes CDR1 SGDLS and CDR2 YYNGEE. The CDR3 has 13 residues. V lost 3 bases and J lost 1, with 7 bases in between. CDR3 nucleotide sequence: TGTGCCAGCAGCGAACAGGGTAACTATGGCTACACCTTC. Translating gives CASSEQGNYGYTF.

The rearrangement uses TRBV9 and TRBJ2-1; TRBD2 aligns across 10 bases. V lost 0 bases to trimming and J lost 6 bases; unmatched junction nucleotides: 3. Germline CDR1 SGDLS, CDR2 YYNGEE. This CDR3 is built from 15 residues. The CDR3 nucleotides are TGTGCCAGCAGCGTAGGAGCGGGGGGGCTCAATGAGCAGTTCTTC. This encodes CASSVGAGGLNEQFF. The full variable domain, completed using reference TRBV9 and TRBJ2-1, is DSGVTQTPKHLITATGQRVTLRCSPRSGDLSVYWYQQSLDQGLQFLIQYYNGEERAKGNILERFSAQQFPDLHSELNLSSLELGDSALYFCASSVGAGGLNEQFFGPGTRLTVL.

The rearrangement joins TRBV10-3 to TRBJ2-1; weak D call: TRBD1 (6 bases). The CDR3 totals 13 residues. V was trimmed by 10 bases and J by 5 bases, leaving 15 bases between them. Germline values: CDR1 ENHRY, CDR2 SYGVKD. The CDR3 sequence: CATTGTGNNEQFF. The CDR3 coding sequence is TGTGCCACCACGGGTACAGGGAACAATGAGCAGTTCTTC.

The chain combines TRBV2 with TRBJ2-7, with 8 bases fitting TRBD1. In germline, CDR1 is SNHLY, CDR2 FYNNEI. This CDR3 spans 14 amino acids. V gave up 6 bases and J gave up 11 bases; unmatched junction bases: 15. CDR3 protein: CASSVDRGQPLKYF. The CDR3 bases are TGTGCCAGCAGCGTTGACAGGGGCCAACCTCTGAAGTACTTC.

This clone appeared once. This rearrangement joins TRBV18 to TRBJ1-5; D possibly corresponds to TRBD1 (6 bases). The CDR3 extends over 14 amino acids. With 3 bases removed from V and 4 bases from J, the gap between germline ends came to 10 bases. Germline loops: CDR1 KGHSH, CDR2 LQKENI. CDR3 sequence: CASSPNTGNQPQHF. CDR3 nucleotides: TGTGCCAGCTCACCGAACACAGGGAATCAGCCCCAGCATTTT.

This chain links TRBV7-2 with TRBJ2-5; maybe TRBD2 (6 bases). The CDR3 consists of 14 residues. Per germline, CDR1 SGHTA and CDR2 FQGNSA. The germline V and J ends were trimmed by 1 base and 7 bases, with 13 bases remaining between them. The CDR3 nucleotides are TGTGCCAGCAGCTTAGGTGGGACTGGTGCGACCCAGTACTTC. This encodes CASSLGGTGATQYF.

The chain carries TRBV6-6 and TRBJ1-2, with 8 bases matching TRBD1. V trimming: 6 bases; J trimming: 6 bases; junction bases outside the gene matches: 6. Per the germline V gene, CDR1 is MNHNY and CDR2 is SVGAGI (reference sequence). CDR3 length: 13 residues. This CDR3 reads CASRHRTGNGYTF. For the CDR3, the DNA is TGTGCCAGCAGACACCGGACAGGGAATGGCTACACCTTC.

V usage is TRBV28 and J usage is TRBJ1-5, with D possibly matching TRBD1 (6 bases). V lost 6 bases and J lost 2, with 14 bases in between. There are 15 residues in the CDR3. The germline V gene has CDR1 MDHEN and CDR2 SYDVKM. This CDR3 is CASRPRGAGNQPQHF. CDR3 nucleotide sequence: TGTGCCAGCAGACCCCGGGGGGCAGGCAATCAGCCCCAGCATTTT.

The V gene is TRBV7-9, the J gene TRBJ2-1, with 13 nucleotides matching TRBD2. V shed 5 bases, J shed 6 bases, and the junction held 7 bases outside the gene matches. The CDR3 spans 16 residues. Per germline, CDR1 SEHNR and CDR2 FQNEAQ (reference sequence). CDR3 DNA: TGTGCCAGCAGCCTCCGGACTAGCGGGGGAGCCAATGAGCAGTTCTTC. Protein: CASSLRTSGGANEQFF.

The genes are TRBV6-1 and TRBJ2-7, with D perhaps matching TRBD2 (6 bases). This CDR3 is 13 amino acids long. Germline CDR1 reads MNHNS; CDR2 reads SASEGT. Trimming pared 1 base from V and 12 bases from J, leaving 16 bases between. The CDR3 protein is CASSEVQRGDRYF. The CDR3 nucleotides read TGTGCCAGCAGTGAAGTTCAGCGCGGGGATAGGTACTTC.

The chain uses TRBV12-3 or TRBV12-4 and TRBJ2-7; D remains ambiguous. V lost 5 bases to trimming and J lost 0 bases, with 8 bases between them. The CDR3 is 13 residues long. DNA of the CDR3: TGTGCCAGCAGTGAGGATTTCTCCTACGAGCAGTACTTC. Translation: CASSEDFSYEQYF.

In this sample, this clone turned up once. The sample holds other DNA sequences that translate to the same CDR3. The V gene is TRBV19, the J gene TRBJ2-7; 11 bases map to TRBD1. The germline CDR1 and CDR2 sequences are LNHDA and SQIVND (reference sequence). Unmatched junction bases numbered 5, after V lost 3 bases and J lost 4 bases. CDR3 length: 15 residues. CDR3 DNA sequence: TGTGCCAGTAGTATTGGACAGGGGGCCCCTTACGAGCAGTACTTC. As protein: CASSIGQGAPYEQYF.

The V gene is TRBV28, the J gene TRBJ2-7; maybe TRBD2 (5 bases). Germline CDR1 is MDHEN and CDR2 is SYDVKM. The germline V and J ends were trimmed by 10 bases and 11 bases, with 18 bases remaining between them. The CDR3 covers 11 residues. DNA of the CDR3: TGTGCCACCCGGGCCACGGGAAGAGAGTACTTC. This encodes CATRATGREYF.

This rearrangement joins TRBV11-2 to TRBJ1-1; the D gene is possibly TRBD1 (6 bases). Germline CDR1 is SGHAT and CDR2 is FQNNGV. V lost 4 bases and J 6 bases, leaving 12 bases between the germline ends. The CDR3 is 13 amino acids. Here the CDR3 reads CASSWGLGAEAFF. The CDR3, as DNA: TGTGCCAGCAGCTGGGGGCTTGGGGCTGAAGCTTTCTTT.

The rearrangement links TRBV12-3 or TRBV12-4 to TRBJ2-7; tentatively, D is TRBD1 (5 bases). Trimming stripped 3 bases from V and 12 bases from J, with 12 bases between. CDR3 length: 11 amino acids. The CDR3 DNA follows: TGTGCCAGCAGTTTTAGCCAGGGTTTGTACTTC. Its translation: CASSFSQGLYF.

The chain carries TRBV5-1 and TRBJ2-7; 7 bases agree with TRBD1. The length of the CDR3 is 15 residues. V trimming: 4 bases; J trimming: 2 bases; junction bases outside the gene matches: 9. Germline CDR1 and CDR2: SGHRS and YFSETQ. CDR3 in amino acids: CASSPGQAIPYEQYF. In DNA, the CDR3 is TGCGCCAGCAGCCCAGGACAGGCGATACCCTACGAGCAGTACTTC.

V is TRBV5-1 and J is TRBJ2-1; TRBD1 agrees at 8 bases. CDR3 length: 15 residues. J gave up 2 bases and V 5 bases, and 6 bases lay outside the gene matches. The germline gives CDR1 SGHRS, CDR2 YFSETQ. The CDR3: CASRAGGFTYNEQFF. DNA for the CDR3: TGCGCCAGCAGGGCAGGGGGCTTCACCTACAATGAGCAGTTCTTC.